The rows below give T cell receptor beta chains drawn from one sample of a study of immune evolution from preneoplasia to lung adenocarcinoma. The data were produced by immunoSEQ multiplex PCR, yet TCRdb's version contains in-frame clones alone and is incomplete. The table shows fewer than 6,000 clones, with 65% to 85% occurring only once. The sample consisted of FFPE normal lung tissue adjacent to the tumor. All receptors come from a person aged 50 to 70 with lung adenocarcinoma. Each CDR3 is given with its conserved first and last residue. The D gene is left open where the match is weak. Size values are once, few and many counts, or a class for expanded clones, and some rows have none.

j_call v_call d_call clone_size cdr3_nt cdr3_aa
TRBJ2-2 TRBV29-1 . . TGCAGCGTCATGGGACTGGACACCGGGGAGCTGTTTTTT CSVMGLDTGELFF
TRBJ1-1 TRBV7-8 . . TGTGCCAGCAGCAGGGGACGGACGAACACTGAAGCTTTCTTT CASSRGRTNTEAFF
TRBJ2-3 TRBV7-3 TRBD2 . TGTGCCAGCAGCTTTGGACTAGCCGGAGGAGCTGATACGCAGTATTTT CASSFGLAGGADTQYF
TRBJ2-7 TRBV7-9 TRBD1 . TGTGCCAGCAGCGAGACAGGGAATTCCTACGAGCAGTACTTC CASSETGNSYEQYF
TRBJ2-3 TRBV4-1 TRBD1 once TGCGCCAGCAGCCAGCCAACAGGGGGCGTCGGCACAGATACGCAGTATTTT CASSQPTGGVGTDTQYF
TRBJ2-7 TRBV27 . . TGTGCCAGCAGTTTATATGCAGGGTCCTACGAGCAGTACTTC CASSLYAGSYEQYF
TRBJ2-7 TRBV6-5 . . TGTGCCAGCAGGGACGGAACACGCTACGAGCAGTACTTC CASRDGTRYEQYF
TRBJ2-1 TRBV2 TRBD1 . TGTGCCAGCAGGGACAGGGTTAATAGTGAGCAGTTCTTC CASRDRVNSEQFF
TRBJ2-1 TRBV5-1 TRBD2 . TGCGCCAGCAGCCTGGCGGTGGGACTAGCGGGGCACAATGAGCAGTTCTTC CASSLAVGLAGHNEQFF
TRBJ2-5 TRBV7-3 TRBD1 . TGTGCCAGCAGCTTCGGGGACAGGGACCAAGAGACCCAGTACTTC CASSFGDRDQETQYF
TRBJ2-3 TRBV9 . . TGTGCCAGCAGCGTAGTCGGGAGTGGAGATACGCAGTATTTT CASSVVGSGDTQYF
TRBJ2-1 TRBV11-3 . once TGTGCCAGCAGCTTAGGAGGGGGGAATGAGCAGTTCTTC CASSLGGGNEQFF
TRBJ1-5 TRBV7-9 . few TGTGCCAGCAGCTTCGGCGACAGTAGCAATCAGCCCCAGCATTTT CASSFGDSSNQPQHF
TRBJ1-3 TRBV28 . . TGTGCCAGCAGTTTTGGAGGAAACACCATATATTTT CASSFGGNTIYF
TRBJ2-7 TRBV5-4 . . TGTGCCAGCAGCCTCAAGGGGGGCTACGAGCAGTACTTC CASSLKGGYEQYF
TRBJ2-1 TRBV27 TRBD1 . TGTGCCAGCAGTTTTGCCGGGACAGGGGCCGCCGAGGCTGAGCAGTTCTTC CASSFAGTGAAEAEQFF
TRBJ1-1 TRBV7-9 . medium-sized TGTGCCAGCAGCTTCCAATTTGGCATGAACACTGAAGCTTTCTTT CASSFQFGMNTEAFF
TRBJ2-3 TRBV4-2 . . TGTGCCAGCAGCCAAGACCACGGGGCGGGAGATACGCAGTATTTT CASSQDHGAGDTQYF
TRBJ1-5 TRBV2 TRBD1 . TGTGCCAGCGGGACAGCTAGCAATCAGCCCCAGCATTTT CASGTASNQPQHF
TRBJ2-7 TRBV28 TRBD1 . TGTGCCAGCAGATCCGGGACAGGGGTGAGGTACGAGCAGTACTTC CASRSGTGVRYEQYF
TRBJ1-2 TRBV29-1 TRBD1 once TGCAGCGTTGAAGATGGGGGACAGGGTGCCTATGGCTACACCTTC CSVEDGGQGAYGYTF
TRBJ2-5 TRBV11-2 . . TGTGCCAGCAGCTTAGATCTGGAGCGTCACGAGACCCAGTACTTC CASSLDLERHETQYF
TRBJ2-7 TRBV2 TRBD2 . TGTGCCAGCAGTGACAGGACTAGCTATGCCTCCTACGAGCAGTACTTC CASSDRTSYASYEQYF
TRBJ1-1 TRBV7-9 . . TGTGCCAGCAGCCACACAGGAGTAGATAAGGCTTTCTTT CASSHTGVDKAFF
TRBJ2-1 TRBV28 TRBD2 . TGTGCCAGCAGTTCCATGAATACTAGCGGGAGGGCGCGGGCCTACAATGAGCAGTTCTTC CASSSMNTSGRARAYNEQFF